This T cell receptor (beta chain) was identified during a study of blood T cell repertoires in COVID-19. Study-wide context: Sites across the United States, Italy and Spain contributed samples from acute and convalescent COVID-19. The cDNA or gDNA used as material had been derived from T cells, B-cell-depleted T cells, or PBMCs.

Trimming stripped 7 bases from V and 1 base from J, with 9 bases between. CDR3 length: 13 amino acids. CDR1 is MNHNY, CDR2 SVGAGI, per germline (reference sequence). In the study's own analysis: Researchers report that nucleated cell counts were estimated from reference gene primer amplification. Repertoires were generated with immunoSEQ multiplex PCR, while TCRdb's copy carries only in-frame clones and drops some. V and J calls and clone size are as listed in that table; D and trimming were resolved from the DNA. The sample consists of roughly 120,000 clones, 72% of them appearing once. A single count supports this clone.

Sequencing was done on a sample of peripheral blood. This sequence originates from a woman aged 60-75 years with acute or convalescent COVID-19. J is TRBJ2-3 and V is TRBV6-6, with D perhaps TRBD1 (6 bases). The CDR3 nucleotides are TGTGCCAGCAAAGGGGGTCGCACAGATACGCAGTATTTT. It specifies CASKGGRTDTQYF.